Below are 14 T cell receptor beta chains sequenced from a single sample in a study of post-analysis software for immune sequencing data. The study, taken as a whole, reports: Five or six TRBV segments, including TRBV5-6, TRBV5-1 and TRBV20-1, were more frequent in patients than controls.

Libraries were made from TCR beta cDNA, and they carried unique molecular identifiers. In TCRdb, the PCR reads were re-called with MiXCR into one record per CDR3 protein. This table has approximately 730,000 distinct CDR3 sequences, around 45% appearing once. For these receptors, no antigen is known. Sequencing input: blood. These receptors were collected from a girl between 10 and 17 years old with multiple sclerosis.

The chain carries TRBV5-1 and TRBJ2-3, with TRBD2 matching over 14 bases. The length of the CDR3 is 17 residues. Unmatched junction bases numbered 6, after V lost 4 bases and J lost 2 bases. CDR1 and CDR2 from the germline V gene are SGHRS and YFSETQ. The CDR3 region is CASSRLTSGRDTDTQYF. In DNA form, the CDR3 reads TGCGCCAGCAGCCGGCTGACTAGCGGGAGGGACACAGATACGCAGTATTTT.

The chain employs TRBV28 and TRBJ1-6; 9 bases align to TRBD1. V was clipped by 3 bases and J by 8 bases; unmatched bases: 8. The CDR3 loop spans 16 amino acids. Germline V gives CDR1 MDHEN, CDR2 SYDVKM. The CDR3 bases are TGTGCCAGCAGTTTGGTCGGACAGGGGCCGTATTCACCCCTCCACTTT. Protein sequence: CASSLVGQGPYSPLHF.

The V gene is TRBV29-1, the J gene TRBJ2-3, with D perhaps assigned TRBD1 or TRBD2 (7 bases each). The CDR3 has 14 amino acids. Trimming shortened V by 7 bases and J by 2 bases, and 16 bases separated the two germline ends. Germline lookup yields CDR1 SQVTM and CDR2 ANQGSEA. CDR3 protein: CSAQQGGTTDTQYF. Written as DNA, the CDR3 is TGCAGCGCCCAGCAGGGGGGGACCACAGATACGCAGTATTTT.

The V call is TRBV29-1, the J call TRBJ2-1; D assignment may be TRBD1 or TRBD2 (5 bases each). CDR1 is SQVTM, CDR2 ANQGSEA, per germline. The CDR3 covers 15 residues. V was clipped by 6 bases and J by 0 bases, with 15 bases between them. CDR3 sequence: CSVGTKLNSYNEQFF. The CDR3 DNA reads TGCAGCGTGGGGACCAAATTAAACTCCTACAATGAGCAGTTCTTC.

V usage is TRBV7-9 and J usage is TRBJ1-1; no reliable D call. This CDR3 has 15 residues. Germline V gene data show CDR1 as SEHNR and CDR2 as FQNEAQ (reference sequence). Trimming pared 1 base from V and 1 base from J, leaving 10 bases between. CDR3 sequence: CASSLGQDGNTEAFF. The CDR3 nucleotides read TGTGCCAGCAGCTTAGGTCAGGACGGGAACACTGAAGCTTTCTTT.

V is TRBV2 and J is TRBJ2-3, with D possibly matching TRBD2 (6 bases). Germline V gene data show CDR1 as SNHLY and CDR2 as FYNNEI. This CDR3 is 16 amino acids long. Trimming cost V 4 bases and J 4 bases, with 18 bases left between them. CDR3 sequence reads: CASSAIGTVSADTQYF. CDR3 bases: TGTGCCAGCAGTGCAATCGGGACTGTGTCCGCAGATACGCAGTATTTT.

The V gene is TRBV28, the J gene TRBJ1-2; 11 bases map to TRBD1. The CDR3 extends over 19 amino acids. Germline CDR1 reads MDHEN; CDR2 reads SYDVKM. V lost 7 bases to trimming and J lost 1 base; unmatched junction nucleotides: 17. CDR3 coding DNA: TGTGCCAGCATAGGAGGAAAAGGACAGGGGGCGCGGGGTAACTATGGCTACACCTTC. This codes for CASIGGKGQGARGNYGYTF.

This clonotype was seen more than once but under ten times. CDR3 DNA sequence: TGTGCCATCAGTGACGATCCGGGGCTCAGGGGAGAGACCCAGTACTTC. Encoded protein: CAISDDPGLRGETQYF. The chain carries TRBV10-3 and TRBJ2-7; D might be TRBD1 (6 bases). The J call could be wrong; TRBJ2-5 is a better fit for the DNA end. CDR1 ENHRY and CDR2 SYGVKD come from the germline V gene. The CDR3 consists of 16 residues.

A remark on this clonotype: A read error may account for a junction end that differs from germline. The V call is TRBV7-7, the J call TRBJ2-5, with no clear D. The V gene's germline CDR1 is SSHAT and CDR2 FNYEAQ (reference sequence). There are 13 residues in the CDR3. The CDR3 spells CASSSYLGETQYF. The CDR3 DNA follows: TGTGCTAGCAGCTCCTATCTAGGAGAGACCCAGTACTTC. Looking up the rest from reference TRBV7-7 and TRBJ2-5 gives the full variable domain: GAGVSQSPRYKVTKRGQDVTLRCDPISSHATLYWYQQALGQGPEFLTYFNYEAQPDKSGLPSDRFSAERPEGSISTLTIQRTEQRDSAMYRCASSSYLGETQYFGPGTRLLVL.

In its sample, this clonotype was seen a few times. This chain uses TRBV20-1 with TRBJ1-2, with a weak D call TRBD1 (5 bases). V lost 0 bases and J 6 bases, leaving 17 bases between the germline ends. Per germline, CDR1 DFQATT and CDR2 SNEGSKA (reference sequence). The length of the CDR3 is 15 residues. CDR3 sequence: CSARDERGPHDGYTF. In nucleotides, the CDR3 is TGCAGTGCTAGAGACGAGAGGGGTCCCCATGATGGCTACACCTTC.

The V gene is TRBV20-1, the J gene TRBJ2-7; D remains ambiguous. The V and J ends lost 5 bases and 2 bases respectively, with 13 bases between them. Germline V lookup: CDR1 DFQATT, CDR2 SNEGSKA (reference sequence). This CDR3 is built from 13 residues. The chain's CDR3 is CSAGNGPAYEQYF. The CDR3 DNA reads TGCAGTGCTGGAAATGGGCCCGCCTACGAGCAGTACTTC.

Comments on this clonotype: One end of the junction is discordant with germline, which a read error may explain. The J gene is TRBJ1-1, the V gene TRBV4-3; maybe TRBD1 (5 bases). The germline CDR1 and CDR2 sequences are LGHNA and YSLEER. CDR3 length equals 14 residues. The CDR3 bases are TGCGCCGGCAGCCACAGGAGGCAGAACACTGAAGCTTTCTTT. This sequence encodes CAGSHRRQNTEAFF.

The gene calls are TRBV5-1 and TRBJ1-2; D may be TRBD1 (6 bases). Trimming cost V 4 bases and J 4 bases, with 14 bases left between them. The CDR3 length is 14 residues. CDR1 SGHRS and CDR2 YFSETQ come from the germline V gene. The CDR3 region is CASSKEGGAYGYTF. Written as DNA, the CDR3 is TGCGCCAGCAGCAAGGAGGGGGGTGCCTATGGCTACACCTTC.

This clonotype turned up a few times. The chain has TRBV5-5 and TRBJ2-7; D is unclear. V dropped 0 bases and J dropped 2 bases, with 9 bases sitting between them. CDR3 length: 14 amino acids. From germline, CDR1 is SGHKS and CDR2 YYEKEE (reference sequence). The chain's CDR3 is CASSLGLPTYEQYF. CDR3 bases: TGTGCCAGCAGCTTGGGCTTGCCTACCTACGAGCAGTACTTC.